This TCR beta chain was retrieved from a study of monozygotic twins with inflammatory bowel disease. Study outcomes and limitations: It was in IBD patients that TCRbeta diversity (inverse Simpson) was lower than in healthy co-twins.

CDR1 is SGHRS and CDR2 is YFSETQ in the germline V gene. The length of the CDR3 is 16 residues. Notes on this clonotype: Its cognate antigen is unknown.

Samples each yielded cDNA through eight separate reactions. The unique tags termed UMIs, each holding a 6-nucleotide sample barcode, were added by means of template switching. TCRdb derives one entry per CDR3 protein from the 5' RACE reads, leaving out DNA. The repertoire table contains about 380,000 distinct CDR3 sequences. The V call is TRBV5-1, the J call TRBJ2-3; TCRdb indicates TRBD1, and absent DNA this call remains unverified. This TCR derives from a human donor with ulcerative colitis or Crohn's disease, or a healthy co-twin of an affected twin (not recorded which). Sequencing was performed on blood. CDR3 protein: CASSLASGGSTDTQYF.